The source of this T cell receptor (beta chain) is a study of cytomegalovirus exposure and HLA in healthy donors. Study overall: An early release of data contained about 85 million unique TCRs, which came from HLA-typed donors. Across a few hundred genotyped donors, about 80% landed in the Caucasian-associated ancestry cluster.

60 Vbeta and 13 Jbeta primers were used in PCR. Data came from immunoSEQ multiplex PCR; TCRdb stores just in-frame clones and leaves some out. The data contain roughly 97,000 clones, 73% of them singletons. Points from the study as a whole: CMV antigen specificity was confirmed in vitro for a few CMV-associated chains. Analyzed later, association rates of TCRs varied across HLA loci, with DRB1 most and HLA-C fewest.

The length of the CDR3 is 16 residues. Germline-derived CDR1 and CDR2 are SGHRS and YFSETQ. Between the trimmed V and J ends, which lost 4 bases and 5 bases, there was a span of 19 bases. Comments on this clone: As yet, its antigen is unknown.

The chain recombines TRBV5-1 with TRBJ2-1; possible D gene TRBD2, 7 bases. Sequenced input: PBMCs. The sequence was collected from a man in his forties in good health and CMV-seronegative. CDR3 nucleotide sequence: TGCGCCAGCAGCCTAGGGTGGGGGGGCTACCACAATGAGCAGTTCTTC. It yields the protein CASSLGWGGYHNEQFF.